This T cell receptor (beta chain) was sequenced for a study of cytomegalovirus exposure and HLA in healthy donors. Study results and caveats: The authors later found most CMV-associated TCR beta chains appeared HLA-restricted. The authors confirmed in vitro that three CMV-associated chains were specific for CMV antigens. Productive rates of about 87% or about 30% were seen for most TCR beta V segments in an earlier analysis.

Amplification used 60 Vbeta primers and 13 Jbeta primers. Sequencing was performed with immunoSEQ multiplex PCR; in TCRdb, only in-frame clones are kept and a portion is missing. This table has under 250,000 clones, 70% to 85% appearing once. Comment on this clone: Antigen: not known.

All donors participated as healthy donors of bone marrow. The V and J ends lost 0 bases and 8 bases respectively, with 11 bases between them. CDR1 SGHTA and CDR2 FQGNSA come from the germline V gene. This CDR3 comprises 15 residues. The TCR comes from a middle-aged man in good health and CMV-seronegative. Sequencing was performed on PBMCs. The rearrangement links TRBV7-2 to TRBJ1-6, with D unresolved. The DNA of the CDR3 is TGTGCCAGCAGCTTAGCAGGACTTATGGATTCACCCCTCCACTTT. It is translated as CASSLAGLMDSPLHF.